This TCR beta chain was sequenced in a study of cytomegalovirus exposure and HLA in healthy donors. 60 Vbeta and 13 Jbeta primers were used in PCR. The protocol was immunoSEQ multiplex PCR, while the TCRdb copy is restricted to in-frame clones and leaves out a portion. The data hold approximately 170,000 clones, with 60% to 85% observed a single time. Unmatched junction bases numbered 9, after V lost 1 base and J lost 4 bases. Germline CDR1 reads SGHDN; CDR2 reads FVKESK. The CDR3 extends over 17 amino acids. The TCR originated in a woman aged 18-30 years in good health and CMV-seronegative. The chain employs TRBV14 and TRBJ2-1; 8 bases fit TRBD2. Sample: PBMCs. The CDR3 sequence: CASSQVPGGPGYNEQFF. The CDR3 DNA reads as TGTGCCAGCAGCCAAGTTCCGGGAGGGCCCGGTTACAATGAGCAGTTCTTC.